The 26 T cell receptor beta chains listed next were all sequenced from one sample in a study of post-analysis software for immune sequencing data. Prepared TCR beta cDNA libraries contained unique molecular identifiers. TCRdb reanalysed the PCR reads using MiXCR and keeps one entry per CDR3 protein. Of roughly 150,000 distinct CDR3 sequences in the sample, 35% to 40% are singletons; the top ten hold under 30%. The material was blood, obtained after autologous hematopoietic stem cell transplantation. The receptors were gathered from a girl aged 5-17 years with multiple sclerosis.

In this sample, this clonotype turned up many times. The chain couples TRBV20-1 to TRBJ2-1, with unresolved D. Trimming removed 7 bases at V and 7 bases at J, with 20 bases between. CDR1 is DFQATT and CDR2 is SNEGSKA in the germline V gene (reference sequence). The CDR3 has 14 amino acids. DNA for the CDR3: TGCAGTGTTGCCGAGCGCAATCCCCAAAATGAGCAGTTCTTC. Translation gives CSVAERNPQNEQFF.

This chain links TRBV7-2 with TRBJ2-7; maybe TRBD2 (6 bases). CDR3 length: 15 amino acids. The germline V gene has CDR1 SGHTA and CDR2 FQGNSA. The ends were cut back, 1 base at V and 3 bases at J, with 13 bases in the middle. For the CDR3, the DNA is TGTGCCAGCAGCTTAGAGGGGACTGCTTTCTACGAGCAGTACTTC. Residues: CASSLEGTAFYEQYF.

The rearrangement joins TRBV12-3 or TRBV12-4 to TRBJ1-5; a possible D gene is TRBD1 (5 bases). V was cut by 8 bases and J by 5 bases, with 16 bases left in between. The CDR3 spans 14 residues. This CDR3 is CASARAAGDQPQHF. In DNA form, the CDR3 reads TGTGCCAGCGCTAGGGCTGCGGGGGATCAGCCCCAGCATTTT.

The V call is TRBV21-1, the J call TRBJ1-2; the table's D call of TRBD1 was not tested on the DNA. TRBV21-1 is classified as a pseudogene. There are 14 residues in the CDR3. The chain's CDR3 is CASSGPQGFYGYTF. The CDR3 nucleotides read TGTGCCAGTAGCGGACCGCAGGGATTCTATGGCTACACCTTC.

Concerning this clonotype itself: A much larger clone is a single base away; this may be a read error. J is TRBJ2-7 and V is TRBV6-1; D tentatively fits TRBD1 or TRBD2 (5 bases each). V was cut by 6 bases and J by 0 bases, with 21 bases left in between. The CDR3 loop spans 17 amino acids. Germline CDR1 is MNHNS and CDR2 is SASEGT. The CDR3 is CASSQPGRADDSYEQYF. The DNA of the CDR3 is TGTGCCAGCAGCCAGCCGGGACGAGCGGACGACTCCTACGAGCAGTACTTC.

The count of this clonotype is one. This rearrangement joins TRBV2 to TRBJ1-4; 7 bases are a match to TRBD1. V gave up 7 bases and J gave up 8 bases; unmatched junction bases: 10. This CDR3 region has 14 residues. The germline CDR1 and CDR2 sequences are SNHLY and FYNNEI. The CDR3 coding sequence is TGTGCCAGCACCCTCCTACAGGGGAAGGAAAAACTGTTTTTT. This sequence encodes CASTLLQGKEKLFF. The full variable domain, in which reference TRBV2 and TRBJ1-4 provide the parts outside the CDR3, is EPEVTQTPSHQVTQMGQEVILRCVPISNHLYFYWYRQILGQKVEFLVSFYNNEISEKSEIFDDQFSVERPDGSNFTLKIRSTKLEDSAMYFCASTLLQGKEKLFFGSGTQLSVL.

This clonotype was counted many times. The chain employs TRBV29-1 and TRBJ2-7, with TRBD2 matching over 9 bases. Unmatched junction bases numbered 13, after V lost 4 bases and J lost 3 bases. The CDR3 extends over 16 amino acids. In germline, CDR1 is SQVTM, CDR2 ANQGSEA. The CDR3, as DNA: TGCAGCGTTGTCGATGACCTAGCGGGATGGGTCTACGAGCAGTACTTC. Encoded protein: CSVVDDLAGWVYEQYF.

In DNA, the CDR3 is TGTGCCACCAGCAGTCGGCACCCGACCTACAATGAGCAGTTCTTC. The encoded protein is CATSSRHPTYNEQFF. V is TRBV15 and J is TRBJ2-1; D ambiguous. V lost 3 bases and J lost 2, with 11 bases in between. This CDR3 is 15 amino acids long. The germline CDR1 and CDR2 sequences are LNHNV and YYDKDF (reference sequence). Complete variable domain (other parts from reference TRBV15 and TRBJ2-1): DAMVIQNPRYQVTQFGKPVTLSCSQTLNHNVMYWYQQKSSQAPKLLFHYYDKDFNNEADTPDNFQSRRPNTSFCFLDIRSPGLGDTAMYLCATSSRHPTYNEQFFGPGTRLTVL.

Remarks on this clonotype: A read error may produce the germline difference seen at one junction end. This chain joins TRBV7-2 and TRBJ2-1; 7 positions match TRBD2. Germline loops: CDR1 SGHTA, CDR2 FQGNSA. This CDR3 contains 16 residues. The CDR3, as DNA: TGTGTCAGCAGCTTAGACCCGACTAGCTATCTCAATGAGCAGTTCTTC. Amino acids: CVSSLDPTSYLNEQFF.

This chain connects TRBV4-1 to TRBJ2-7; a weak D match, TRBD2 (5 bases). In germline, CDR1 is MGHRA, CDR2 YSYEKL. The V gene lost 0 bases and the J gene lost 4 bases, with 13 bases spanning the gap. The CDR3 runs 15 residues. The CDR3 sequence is CASSQDNHPGYEQYF. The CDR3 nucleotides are TGCGCCAGCAGCCAAGATAACCATCCGGGGTACGAGCAGTACTTC.

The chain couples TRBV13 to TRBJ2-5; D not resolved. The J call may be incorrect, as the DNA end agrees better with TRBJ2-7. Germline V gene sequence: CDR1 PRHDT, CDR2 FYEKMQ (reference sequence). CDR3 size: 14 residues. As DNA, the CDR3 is TGTGCCAGCAGCTCCCAGGACGGAGCCTACGAGCAGTACTTC. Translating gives CASSSQDGAYEQYF.

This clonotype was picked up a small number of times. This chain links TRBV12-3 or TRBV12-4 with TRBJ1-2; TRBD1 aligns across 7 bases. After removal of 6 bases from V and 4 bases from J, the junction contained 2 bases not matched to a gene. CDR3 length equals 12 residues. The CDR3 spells CASRGQSYGYTF. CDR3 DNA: TGTGCCAGCAGGGGACAGAGCTATGGCTACACCTTC.

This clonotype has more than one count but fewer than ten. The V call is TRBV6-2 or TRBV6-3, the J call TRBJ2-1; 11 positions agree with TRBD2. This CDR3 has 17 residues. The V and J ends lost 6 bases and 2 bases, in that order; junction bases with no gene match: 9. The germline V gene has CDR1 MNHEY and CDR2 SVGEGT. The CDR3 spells CASSSTTSGVTYNEQFF. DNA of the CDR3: TGTGCCAGCAGCTCCACGACTAGCGGGGTGACCTACAATGAGCAGTTCTTC.

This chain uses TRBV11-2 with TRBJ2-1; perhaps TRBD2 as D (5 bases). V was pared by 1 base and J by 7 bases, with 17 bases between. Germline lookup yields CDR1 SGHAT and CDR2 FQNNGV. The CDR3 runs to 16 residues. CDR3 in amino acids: CASSLGRGTVINEQFF. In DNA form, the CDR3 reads TGTGCCAGCAGCTTAGGTCGGGGAACAGTTATTAATGAGCAGTTCTTC. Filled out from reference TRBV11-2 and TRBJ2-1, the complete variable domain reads EAGVAQSPRYKIIEKRQSVAFWCNPISGHATLYWYQQILGQGPKLLIQFQNNGVVDDSQLPKDRFSAERLKGVDSTLKIQPAKLEDSAVYLCASSLGRGTVINEQFFGPGTRLTVL.

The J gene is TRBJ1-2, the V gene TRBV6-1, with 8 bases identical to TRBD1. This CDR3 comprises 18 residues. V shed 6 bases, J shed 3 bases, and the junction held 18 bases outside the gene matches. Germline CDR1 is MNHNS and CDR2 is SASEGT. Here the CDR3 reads CASSPWAGVRGPDYGYTF. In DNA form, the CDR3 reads TGTGCCAGCAGCCCCTGGGCTGGCGTCAGGGGGCCGGACTATGGCTACACCTTC.

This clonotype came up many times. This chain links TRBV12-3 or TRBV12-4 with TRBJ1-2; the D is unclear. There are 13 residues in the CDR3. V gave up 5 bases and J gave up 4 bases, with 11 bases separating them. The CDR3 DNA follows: TGTGCCAGCAGTCCAGCAGTGACCTATGGCTACACCTTC. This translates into CASSPAVTYGYTF.

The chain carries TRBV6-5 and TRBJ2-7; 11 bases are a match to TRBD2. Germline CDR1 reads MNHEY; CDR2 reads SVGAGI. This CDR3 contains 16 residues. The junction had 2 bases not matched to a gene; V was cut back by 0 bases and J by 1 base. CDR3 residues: CASSYSRLAGSYEQYF. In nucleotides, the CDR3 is TGTGCCAGCAGTTACTCCCGACTAGCGGGATCCTACGAGCAGTACTTC.

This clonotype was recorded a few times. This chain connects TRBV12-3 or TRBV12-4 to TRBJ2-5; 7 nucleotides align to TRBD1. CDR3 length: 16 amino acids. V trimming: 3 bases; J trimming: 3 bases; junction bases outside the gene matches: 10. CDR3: CASSFNRQGPKETQYF. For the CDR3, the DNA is TGTGCCAGCAGTTTTAACCGACAGGGCCCCAAAGAGACCCAGTACTTC.

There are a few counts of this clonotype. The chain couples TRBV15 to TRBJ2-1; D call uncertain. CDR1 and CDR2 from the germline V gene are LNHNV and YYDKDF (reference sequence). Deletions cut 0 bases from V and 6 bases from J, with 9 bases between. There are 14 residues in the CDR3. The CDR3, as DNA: TGTGCCACCAGCAGAGATAGGTGGGGCAATGAGCAGTTCTTC. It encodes CATSRDRWGNEQFF.

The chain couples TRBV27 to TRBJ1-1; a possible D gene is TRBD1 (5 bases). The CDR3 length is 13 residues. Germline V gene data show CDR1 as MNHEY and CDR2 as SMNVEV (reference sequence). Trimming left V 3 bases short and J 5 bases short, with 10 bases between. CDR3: CASSLNGGTEAFF. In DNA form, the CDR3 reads TGTGCCAGCAGTTTGAACGGGGGGACTGAAGCTTTCTTT.

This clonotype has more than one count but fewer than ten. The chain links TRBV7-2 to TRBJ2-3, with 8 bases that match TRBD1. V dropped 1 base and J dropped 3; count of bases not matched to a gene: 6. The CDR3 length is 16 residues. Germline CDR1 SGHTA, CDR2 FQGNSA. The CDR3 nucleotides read TGTGCCAGCAGCTTAGACCCAGGGGGCTGGACAGATACGCAGTATTTT. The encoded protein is CASSLDPGGWTDTQYF.

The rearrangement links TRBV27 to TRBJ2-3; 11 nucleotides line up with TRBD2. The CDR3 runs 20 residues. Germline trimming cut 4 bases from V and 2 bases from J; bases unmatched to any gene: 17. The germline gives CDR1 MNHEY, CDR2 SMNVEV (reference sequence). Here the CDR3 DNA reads TGTGCCAGCAGTTCCCCCGGTAGCGGGAGGGCCCTTGCCTACACAGATACGCAGTATTTT. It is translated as CASSSPGSGRALAYTDTQYF.

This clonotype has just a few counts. CDR3 amino acids: CATSDFLGEQYF. In nucleotides, the CDR3 is TGTGCCACCAGTGATTTTCTCGGCGAGCAGTACTTC. V usage is TRBV24-1 and J usage is TRBJ2-7, with unresolved D. CDR3 size: 12 residues. The germline CDR1 and CDR2 sequences are KGHDR and SFDVKD. Trimming took 1 base from V and 6 from J, leaving 6 bases between them.

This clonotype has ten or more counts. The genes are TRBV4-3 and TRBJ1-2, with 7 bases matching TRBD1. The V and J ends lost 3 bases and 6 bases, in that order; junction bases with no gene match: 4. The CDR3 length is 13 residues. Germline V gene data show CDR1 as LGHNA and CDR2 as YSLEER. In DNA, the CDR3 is TGCGCCAGCAGCCAGACAGGGCAAGATGGCTACACCTTC. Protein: CASSQTGQDGYTF.

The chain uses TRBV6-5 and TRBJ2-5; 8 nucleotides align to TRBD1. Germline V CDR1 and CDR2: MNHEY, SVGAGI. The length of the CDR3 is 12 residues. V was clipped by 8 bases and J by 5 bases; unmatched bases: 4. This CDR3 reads CASARGHETQYF. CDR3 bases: TGTGCCAGCGCCAGGGGGCATGAGACCCAGTACTTC.

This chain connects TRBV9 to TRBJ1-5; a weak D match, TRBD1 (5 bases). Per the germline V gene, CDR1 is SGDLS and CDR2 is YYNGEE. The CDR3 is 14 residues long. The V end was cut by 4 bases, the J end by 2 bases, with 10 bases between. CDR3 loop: CASSPGFGNQPQHF. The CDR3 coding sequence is TGTGCCAGCAGCCCAGGGTTTGGCAATCAGCCCCAGCATTTT. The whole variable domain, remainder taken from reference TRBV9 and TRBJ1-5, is DSGVTQTPKHLITATGQRVTLRCSPRSGDLSVYWYQQSLDQGLQFLIQYYNGEERAKGNILERFSAQQFPDLHSELNLSSLELGDSALYFCASSPGFGNQPQHFGDGTRLSIL.